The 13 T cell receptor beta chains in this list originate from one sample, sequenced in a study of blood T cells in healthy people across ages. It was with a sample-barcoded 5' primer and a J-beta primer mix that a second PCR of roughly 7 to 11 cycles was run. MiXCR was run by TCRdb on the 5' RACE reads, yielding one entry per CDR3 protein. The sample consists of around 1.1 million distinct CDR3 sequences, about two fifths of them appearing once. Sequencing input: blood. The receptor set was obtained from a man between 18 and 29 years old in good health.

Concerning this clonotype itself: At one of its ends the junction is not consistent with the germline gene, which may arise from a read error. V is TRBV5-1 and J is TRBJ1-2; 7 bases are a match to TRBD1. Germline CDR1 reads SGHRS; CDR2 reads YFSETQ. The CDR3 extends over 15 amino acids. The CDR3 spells CACSLVGAGGDGYTF. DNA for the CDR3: TGCGCCTGCAGCTTGGTAGGGGCAGGGGGTGACGGCTACACCTTC.

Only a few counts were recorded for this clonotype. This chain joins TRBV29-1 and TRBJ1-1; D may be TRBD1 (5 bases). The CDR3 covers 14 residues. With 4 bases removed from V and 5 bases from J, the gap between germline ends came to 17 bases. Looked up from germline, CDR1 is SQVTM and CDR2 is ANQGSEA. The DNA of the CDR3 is TGCAGCGTTGGGAAGGGACTCCCAATGACTGAAGCTTTCTTT. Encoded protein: CSVGKGLPMTEAFF.

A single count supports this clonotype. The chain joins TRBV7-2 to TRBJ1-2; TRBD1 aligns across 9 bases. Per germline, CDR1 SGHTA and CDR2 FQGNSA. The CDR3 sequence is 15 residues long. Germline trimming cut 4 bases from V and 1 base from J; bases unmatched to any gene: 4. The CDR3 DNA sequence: TGTGCCAGCAGCTATCGACAGGGGGTTAACTATGGCTACACCTTC. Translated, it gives CASSYRQGVNYGYTF.

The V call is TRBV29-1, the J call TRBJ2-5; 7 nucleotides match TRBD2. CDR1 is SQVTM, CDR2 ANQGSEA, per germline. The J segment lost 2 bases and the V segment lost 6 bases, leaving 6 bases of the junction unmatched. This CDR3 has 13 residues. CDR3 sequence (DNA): TGCAGCGTGGCCTGGGACTATCAAGAGACCCAGTACTTC. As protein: CSVAWDYQETQYF.

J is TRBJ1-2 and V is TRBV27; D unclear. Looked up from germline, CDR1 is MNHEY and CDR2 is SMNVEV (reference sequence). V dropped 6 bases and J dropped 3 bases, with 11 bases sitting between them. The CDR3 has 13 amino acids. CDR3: CASRGSADYGYTF. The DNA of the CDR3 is TGTGCCAGCAGGGGGTCAGCTGACTATGGCTACACCTTC.

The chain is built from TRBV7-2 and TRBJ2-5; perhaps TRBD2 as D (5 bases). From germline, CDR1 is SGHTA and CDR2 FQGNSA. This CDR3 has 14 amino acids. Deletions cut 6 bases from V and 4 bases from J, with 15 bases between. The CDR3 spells CASRPNLARETQYF. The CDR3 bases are TGTGCCAGCAGACCTAACTTAGCGAGAGAGACCCAGTACTTC.

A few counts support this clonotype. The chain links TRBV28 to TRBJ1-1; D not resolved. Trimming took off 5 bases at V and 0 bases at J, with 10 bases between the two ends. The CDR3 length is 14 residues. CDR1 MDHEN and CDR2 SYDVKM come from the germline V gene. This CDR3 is CASSPPLLNTEAFF. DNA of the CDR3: TGTGCCAGCAGTCCCCCTCTGCTGAACACTGAAGCTTTCTTT.

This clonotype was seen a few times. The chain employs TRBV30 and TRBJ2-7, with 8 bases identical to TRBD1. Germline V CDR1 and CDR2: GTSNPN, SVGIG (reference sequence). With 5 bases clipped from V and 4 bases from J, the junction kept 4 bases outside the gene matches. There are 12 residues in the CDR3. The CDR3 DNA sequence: TGTGCCTGGTCGGGACAGGTTTACGAGCAGTACTTC. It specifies CAWSGQVYEQYF.

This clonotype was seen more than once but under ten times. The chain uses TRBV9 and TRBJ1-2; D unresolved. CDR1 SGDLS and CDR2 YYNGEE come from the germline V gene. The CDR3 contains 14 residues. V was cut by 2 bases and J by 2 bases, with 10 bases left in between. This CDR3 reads CASSVAGPNYGYTF. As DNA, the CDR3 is TGTGCCAGCAGCGTCGCTGGACCCAACTATGGCTACACCTTC.

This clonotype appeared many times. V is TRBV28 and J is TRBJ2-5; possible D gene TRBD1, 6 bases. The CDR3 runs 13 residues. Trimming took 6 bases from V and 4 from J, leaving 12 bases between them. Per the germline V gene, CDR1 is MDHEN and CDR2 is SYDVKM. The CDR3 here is CASSPWGRETQYF. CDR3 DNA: TGTGCCAGCAGCCCGTGGGGGCGAGAGACCCAGTACTTC.

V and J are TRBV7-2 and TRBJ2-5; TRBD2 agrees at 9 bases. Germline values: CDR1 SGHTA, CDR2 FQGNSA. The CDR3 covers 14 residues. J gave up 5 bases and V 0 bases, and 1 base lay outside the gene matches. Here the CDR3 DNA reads TGTGCCAGCAGCTTAGCTACTAGCGGGGAGACCCAGTACTTC. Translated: CASSLATSGETQYF. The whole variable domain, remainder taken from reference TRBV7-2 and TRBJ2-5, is GAGVSQSPSNKVTEKGKDVELRCDPISGHTALYWYRQSLGQGLEFLIYFQGNSAPDKSGLPSDRFSAERTGGSVSTLTIQRTQQEDSAVYLCASSLATSGETQYFGPGTRLLVL.

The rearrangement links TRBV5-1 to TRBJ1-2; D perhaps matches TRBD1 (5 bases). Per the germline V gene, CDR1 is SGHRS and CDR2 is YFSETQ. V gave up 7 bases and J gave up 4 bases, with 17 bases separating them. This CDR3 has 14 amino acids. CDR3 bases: TGCGCCAGCGGGCTTGGCCGGGGCTCCTATGGCTACACCTTC. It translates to CASGLGRGSYGYTF. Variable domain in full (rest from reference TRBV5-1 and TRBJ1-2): KAGVTQTPRYLIKTRGQQVTLSCSPISGHRSVSWYQQTPGQGLQFLFEYFSETQRNKGNFPGRFSGRQFSNSRSEMNVSTLELGDSALYLCASGLGRGSYGYTFGSGTRLTVV.

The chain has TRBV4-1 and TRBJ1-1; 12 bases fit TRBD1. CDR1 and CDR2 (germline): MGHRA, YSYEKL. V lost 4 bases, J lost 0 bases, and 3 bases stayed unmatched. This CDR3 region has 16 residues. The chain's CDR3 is CASSRGTGGMNTEAFF. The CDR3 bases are TGCGCCAGCAGCCGGGGGACAGGGGGCATGAACACTGAAGCTTTCTTT.